This T cell receptor beta chain was sequenced during a study of vaccination effects on CD4 cells after COVID-19. Study results and limitations: In the late period after vaccination, infection- and vaccine-induced clones contracted markedly.

In the case of this clone: Its specificity is unknown.

Antigen-specific CD4+ T cell clonotypes were called by their expansion after viral peptide-pool culture in ViraFEST. The authors isolated CD4+ T cells after ten to eleven days of culture. In the vaccine recipients, nucleocapsid antibodies were negative and there was no prior SARS-CoV-2 infection. Every well housed some 2 million PBMC, which grew in culture alongside around 10 IU/ml IL-2 and around 10 ug/ml peptides. Sequencing used immunoSEQ multiplex PCR; TCRdb keeps in-frame clones, though not all of them. This sample carries about 20,000 clones, around 72% of them seen once, and the ten largest clones take approximately 9.1%. J gave up 5 bases and V 5 bases, and 6 bases lay outside the gene matches. This CDR3 comprises 14 residues. CDR1 and CDR2 (germline): MNHEY, SMNVEV (reference sequence).

The sample in question was CD4+ T cells from PBMCs cultured with HCoV-NL63 spike peptides, obtained before COVID-19 vaccination. The receptor was isolated from a human donor who received a COVID-19 vaccine. The J gene is TRBJ2-5, the V gene TRBV27; 9 bases are a match to TRBD1. CDR3 in DNA: TGTGCCAGCAGTCGGGACAGGGAACGGGAGACCCAGTACTTC. This encodes CASSRDRERETQYF.